This T cell receptor (beta chain) was obtained from a study of radiotherapy plus CTLA-4 blockade in lung cancer. Study-level information: With 25% to 40% of patients having disease control, objective responses were seen in roughly 18%.

This clone was detected only once. As yet, its antigen is unknown. Study conclusions and caveats: Early blood T cell clone changes and increased post-radiation serum interferon-beta were reportedly the strongest response predictors. After radiotherapy and ipilimumab, tumor-derived clones expanded in peripheral blood.

The CDR3 totals 15 residues. Germline V gene sequence: CDR1 SGHTA, CDR2 FQGNSA. Trimming removed 1 base from V and 5 bases from J; junction bases left unmatched: 7. Some clones are missing from TCRdb's copy, which holds only in-frame ones; the method was immunoSEQ multiplex PCR. The sample lists approximately 41,000 clones; under 80% were seen once. The source material was peripheral blood, sampled from a patient treated with radiotherapy plus ipilimumab. The sequence came from a human donor with non-small cell lung cancer who had stable disease on radiotherapy plus ipilimumab. The chain is built from TRBV7-2 and TRBJ2-5; 7 nucleotides agree with TRBD1. Here the CDR3 reads CASSLGTGDGETQYF. Written as DNA, the CDR3 is TGTGCCAGCAGCTTAGGAACAGGGGATGGGGAGACCCAGTACTTC.